This T cell receptor beta chain was sequenced during a study of control samples from healthy donors and cancer patients. Sequencing was performed with immunoSEQ multiplex PCR; in TCRdb, only in-frame clones are kept and a portion is missing. The sample lists 250,000 to 300,000 clones; about four fifths were seen once. V shed 2 bases and J shed 6 bases, with 13 bases lying between them. Germline V gene sequence: CDR1 SGHTA, CDR2 FQGTGA. The length of the CDR3 is 15 residues. This sequence was found in a woman in her sixties with lung cancer. The rearrangement uses TRBV7-3 and TRBJ2-2; tentatively, D is TRBD1 (6 bases). The sample consisted of PBMCs. DNA for the CDR3: TGTGCCAGCAGCTTAGATGGGTCAGGGGCCGGGGAGCTGTTTTTT. This encodes CASSLDGSGAGELFF.